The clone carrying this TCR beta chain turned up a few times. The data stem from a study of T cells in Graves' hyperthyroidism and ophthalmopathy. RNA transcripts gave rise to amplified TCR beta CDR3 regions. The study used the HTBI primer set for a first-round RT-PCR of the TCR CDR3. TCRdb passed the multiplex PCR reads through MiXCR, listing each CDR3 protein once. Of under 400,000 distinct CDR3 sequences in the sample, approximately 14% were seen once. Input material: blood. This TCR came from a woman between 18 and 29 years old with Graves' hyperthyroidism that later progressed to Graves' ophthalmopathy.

CDR3 DNA: TGTGCCAGCACCCCAATCTTGGAGGGGGGGTCTAACTATGGCTACACCTTC. Translation gives CASTPILEGGSNYGYTF. The chain couples TRBV6-1 to TRBJ1-2; tentative D call: TRBD1 (6 bases). The CDR3 has 17 residues. CDR1 is MNHNS, CDR2 SASEGT, per germline. Trimming stripped 7 bases from V and 0 bases from J, with 21 bases between.